These 2 T cell receptor beta chains share one sample of origin, sequenced in a study of CD8 T cells in ankylosing spondylitis. From the 5' RACE reads, TCRdb called clonotypes with MiXCR, one entry per CDR3 protein. The sample includes under 400,000 distinct CDR3 sequences, 9.5% to 13% of them seen just once. Sequencing input: blood, either unsorted or a sorted T cell fraction (not recorded which). Receptors originate from a female donor with ankylosing spondylitis or in good health (not recorded which).

This clonotype showed up many times. The chain uses TRBV29-1 and TRBJ1-1; the D is unclear. Germline assignment: CDR1 SQVTM and CDR2 ANQGSEA. Trimming took 0 bases from V and 4 from J, leaving 9 bases between them. This CDR3 has 13 residues. CDR3 sequence: CSVEDTVTTEAFF. For the CDR3, the DNA is TGCAGCGTTGAAGACACAGTCACCACTGAAGCTTTCTTT.

This clonotype occurred many times. The gene calls are TRBV20-1 and TRBJ2-1; 7 nucleotides line up with TRBD1. The V and J ends lost 5 bases and 10 bases, in that order; junction bases with no gene match: 8. The CDR3 totals 12 residues. Germline values: CDR1 DFQATT, CDR2 SNEGSKA (reference sequence). CDR3 DNA sequence: TGCAGTGCTCCAGACAGGGTGGAAGAGCAGTTCTTC. This translates into CSAPDRVEEQFF.